This passage covers 3 T cell receptor beta chains from one sample sequenced in a study of cytomegalovirus exposure and HLA in healthy donors. PCR was performed using 60 Vbeta and 13 Jbeta primers. The data were produced by immunoSEQ multiplex PCR, yet TCRdb's version contains in-frame clones alone and is incomplete. The table shows around 170,000 clones, with approximately 88% occurring only once. Sequenced sample: PBMCs. Receptors originate from a woman aged 45-65 years in good health and CMV-seropositive.

The chain combines TRBV5-5 with TRBJ1-2; 10 bases agree with TRBD1. CDR3 length equals 18 residues. V trimming: 2 bases; J trimming: 3 bases; junction bases outside the gene matches: 13. Per the germline V gene, CDR1 is SGHKS and CDR2 is YYEKEE (reference sequence). The CDR3 DNA sequence: TGTGCCAGCAGCTTACAAATGATCCGGGACAGGGGATACTATGGCTACACCTTC. Translation: CASSLQMIRDRGYYGYTF.

This chain joins TRBV11-2 and TRBJ2-3; 8 positions match TRBD1. The V gene end was trimmed by 1 base and the J gene end by 1 base; junction bases not matched to a gene: 4. Germline lookup yields CDR1 SGHAT and CDR2 FQNNGV. The CDR3 totals 16 residues. The CDR3 DNA sequence: TGTGCCAGCAGCTTAGTGCCGGGACAGGGCACAGATACGCAGTATTTT. Translation: CASSLVPGQGTDTQYF.

The chain has TRBV13 and TRBJ2-7, with 11 positions matching TRBD1. V trimming: 3 bases; J trimming: 6 bases; junction bases outside the gene matches: 4. The CDR3 length is 14 residues. Germline assignment: CDR1 PRHDT and CDR2 FYEKMQ (reference sequence). CDR3 nucleotides: TGTGCCAGCAGCTTCCGGGACAGGGGGAGCGAGCAGTACTTC. Translating it yields CASSFRDRGSEQYF.